Presented here are 26 T cell receptor beta chains from one specimen sequenced in a study of PD-1 blockade in classical Hodgkin lymphoma (dated by TCRdb to about 2020). The intended sense of this specimen's time point label: cycle 1 day 1 (C1D1), immediately before nivolumab initiation. Every trial patient had relapsed after autologous stem cell transplantation, and cohorts A, B and C differed in prior brentuximab vedotin exposure. Library creation used the immunoSEQ multiplex PCR assay. Sourced from immuneACCESS, this table was stored by TCRdb with only in-frame sequences that have V and J called. A share of the clones is absent; for the studies checked, an unresolved V gene accounts for under half, and the remainder has no known explanation. The sample table contains 40,000 to 50,000 clones; only one count was recorded for about 70% of them. The ten most abundant clones make up about a fifth of the sample.

The starting material was peripheral blood mononuclear cells (PBMCs), obtained at baseline. The origin of the receptors is a human donor with classical Hodgkin lymphoma.

This clone was detected once. One junction end disagrees with the germline gene, perhaps due to a read error. The genes are TRBV18 and TRBJ2-6; no clear D. Germline CDR1 and CDR2: KGHSH and LQKENI. The CDR3 loop spans 21 amino acids. CDR3 nucleotide sequence: TGTGCCAGCTCGCCACCCAACAGCCCGATTTCTTCCTCCTCTGGGGCCAACGTCCTGACTTTC. Translating gives CASSPPNSPISSSSGANVLTF.

The chain has TRBV7-3 and TRBJ2-7; D perhaps matches TRBD2 (7 bases). CDR3 length: 14 residues. V lost 2 bases and J lost 2, with 10 bases in between. Germline V gene sequence: CDR1 SGHTA, CDR2 FQGTGA. Written as DNA, the CDR3 is TGTGCCAGCAGCTTACAAGGGGGGGCCTACGAGCAGTACTTC. It yields the protein CASSLQGGAYEQYF.

The chain couples TRBV19 to TRBJ2-7, with unresolved D. CDR1 LNHDA and CDR2 SQIVND come from the germline V gene (reference sequence). The CDR3 contains 13 residues. V dropped 3 bases and J dropped 2 bases, with 8 bases sitting between them. CDR3 nucleotides: TGTGCCAGTAGTATGGGCGTTGCCTACGAGCAGTACTTC. The encoded protein is CASSMGVAYEQYF.

This chain uses TRBV28 with TRBJ2-1; TRBD2 matches at 7 bases. The J segment lost 6 bases and the V segment lost 8 bases, leaving 7 bases of the junction unmatched. The CDR3 runs to 13 residues. CDR1 and CDR2 (germline): MDHEN, SYDVKM. The CDR3 DNA sequence: TGTGCCAGCGTAGCGGGCCGCGGCAATGAGCAGTTCTTC. This sequence encodes CASVAGRGNEQFF.

This rearrangement joins TRBV10-1 to TRBJ2-4; TRBD2 agrees at 8 bases. The CDR3 runs 16 residues. The germline CDR1 and CDR2 sequences are WNHNN and SYGVQD (reference sequence). Trimming at V came to 3 bases and at J to 3 bases, leaving 7 bases not matched to a gene. The CDR3 protein is CASSDSHGRDKNIQYF. CDR3 nucleotide sequence: TGCGCCAGCAGTGATTCGCACGGGAGGGACAAAAACATTCAGTACTTC.

The chain recombines TRBV19 with TRBJ1-4; D uncertain. V lost 0 bases to trimming and J lost 10 bases, with 15 bases between them. From germline, CDR1 is LNHDA and CDR2 SQIVND (reference sequence). CDR3 length: 15 amino acids. The CDR3 protein is CASSIDATELVKLFF. CDR3 nucleotides: TGTGCCAGTAGTATAGACGCGACGGAGCTCGTAAAACTGTTTTTT.

This clone was seen more than once but under ten times. CDR3 sequence: CASSLSTGQRNIQYF. The CDR3 DNA is TGCGCCAGCAGCTTATCGACGGGACAGAGAAACATTCAGTACTTC. The chain uses TRBV5-1 and TRBJ2-4, with 7 bases lining up with TRBD1. Per the germline V gene, CDR1 is SGHRS and CDR2 is YFSETQ. V was clipped by 2 bases and J by 6 bases; unmatched bases: 8. The CDR3 has 15 residues. The full variable domain, its missing parts supplied by reference TRBV5-1 and TRBJ2-4, is KAGVTQTPRYLIKTRGQQVTLSCSPISGHRSVSWYQQTPGQGLQFLFEYFSETQRNKGNFPGRFSGRQFSNSRSEMNVSTLELGDSALYLCASSLSTGQRNIQYFGAGTRLSVL.

This clone was observed once. This chain joins TRBV7-2 and TRBJ2-5, with 9 nucleotides matching TRBD2. The CDR3 spans 16 residues. V lost 5 bases and J lost 3; bases outside the gene matches: 10. The germline V gene has CDR1 SGHTA and CDR2 FQGNSA. CDR3 amino acids: CASSPSLLAGKETQYF. DNA of the CDR3: TGTGCCAGCAGCCCGAGCCTCCTAGCGGGGAAAGAGACCCAGTACTTC.

The rearrangement uses TRBV5-1 and TRBJ2-1; TRBD2 is a possible D gene (5 bases). The CDR3 contains 17 residues. From germline, CDR1 is SGHRS and CDR2 YFSETQ. Trimming stripped 1 base from V and 3 bases from J, with 17 bases between. Written as DNA, the CDR3 is TGCGCCAGCAGCTTGAGGGCAGTTGAGGGATACTACAATGAGCAGTTCTTC. It translates to CASSLRAVEGYYNEQFF.

The chain uses TRBV27 and TRBJ1-3; D is ambiguous. The CDR3 has 15 residues. Germline V gene lookup returns CDR1 MNHEY and CDR2 SMNVEV (reference sequence). With 2 bases removed from V and 0 bases from J, the gap between germline ends came to 8 bases. The CDR3 bases are TGTGCCAGCAGTTTACGGGGTTACTCTGGAAACACCATATATTTT. This sequence encodes CASSLRGYSGNTIYF.

The chain carries TRBV28 and TRBJ2-7; the D gene is possibly TRBD2 (6 bases). Trimming shortened V by 5 bases and J by 3 bases, and 32 bases separated the two germline ends. The CDR3 has 20 residues. The germline gives CDR1 MDHEN, CDR2 SYDVKM. The CDR3 region has the DNA TGTGCCAGCAGTGTGAGCGGGCGGGGAATTCCGGTCGGAAACTACTACGAGCAGTACTTC. Protein: CASSVSGRGIPVGNYYEQYF.

V gene TRBV7-2 combines with J gene TRBJ1-2; D is unclear. The CDR3 consists of 12 residues. The germline V gene encodes CDR1 SGHTA and CDR2 FQGNSA. Trimming left V 2 bases short and J 8 bases short, with 9 bases between. The CDR3 DNA sequence: TGTGCCAGCAGCTTAACGACCTGGGGCTACACCTTC. Protein product: CASSLTTWGYTF.

This clone showed up just a few times. Other DNA sequences from this sample encode an identical CDR3 as well. This chain connects TRBV19 to TRBJ1-4, with D maybe TRBD1 (5 bases). CDR1 LNHDA and CDR2 SQIVND come from the germline V gene (reference sequence). CDR3 length equals 15 residues. Trimming took 5 bases from V and 0 from J, leaving 10 bases between them. This CDR3 is CASSPGTATNEKLFF. The CDR3 coding sequence is TGTGCCAGTAGTCCGGGGACGGCAACTAATGAAAAACTGTTTTTT.

The CDR3 loop is CASSRDNEQFF. CDR3 nucleotides: TGCGCCAGCAGCAGGGACAATGAGCAGTTCTTC. The chain joins TRBV5-1 to TRBJ2-1; D is uncertain. The CDR3 runs to 11 residues. Germline V gene lookup returns CDR1 SGHRS and CDR2 YFSETQ. Trimming pared 4 bases from V and 5 bases from J, leaving 4 bases between.

This chain uses TRBV5-1 with TRBJ2-7; D is possibly TRBD2 (5 bases). Trimming shortened V by 0 bases and J by 7 bases, and 23 bases separated the two germline ends. The CDR3 has 17 residues. CDR1 is SGHRS, CDR2 YFSETQ, per germline. The CDR3 DNA is TGCGCCAGCAGCTTGGGTACGGGGTGGCAGCTCTATGGGGAGCAGTACTTC. Translation: CASSLGTGWQLYGEQYF.

CDR3 coding DNA: TGTGCCAGCAGTGACGGTGCTACCCGCACAGATACGCAGTATTTT. Translated, it gives CASSDGATRTDTQYF. V and J are TRBV6-4 and TRBJ2-3; D gene unclear. The ends were cut back, 2 bases at V and 1 base at J, with 10 bases in the middle. CDR1 and CDR2 from the germline V gene are MRHNA and SNTAGT. The CDR3 has 15 residues.

The rearrangement joins TRBV6-5 to TRBJ2-7; perhaps D is TRBD1 or TRBD2 (7 bases each). Germline CDR1 is MNHEY and CDR2 is SVGAGI. CDR3 length: 15 amino acids. V shed 6 bases and J shed 3 bases, with 18 bases lying between them. CDR3: CASRSGQGGFYEQYF. The CDR3 nucleotides are TGTGCCAGCAGATCGGGTCAGGGGGGGTTCTACGAGCAGTACTTC.

The chain is built from TRBV10-3 and TRBJ1-1; D is undetermined. CDR1 is ENHRY, CDR2 SYGVKD, per germline. V was cut by 8 bases and J by 0 bases, with 7 bases left in between. The CDR3 runs 12 residues. This CDR3 reads CAIGNMNTEAFF. In DNA form, the CDR3 reads TGTGCCATCGGGAATATGAACACTGAAGCTTTCTTT.

The rearrangement joins TRBV6-1 to TRBJ1-5; TRBD1 matches 10 bases. With V trimmed by 0 bases and J by 5 bases, 1 base remained unmatched. The germline gives CDR1 MNHNS, CDR2 SASEGT. This CDR3 spans 15 amino acids. The CDR3 sequence is CASSEAGTGDQPQHF. CDR3 bases: TGTGCCAGCAGTGAAGCGGGGACAGGGGATCAGCCCCAGCATTTT.

The rearrangement uses TRBV28 and TRBJ2-7; D is perhaps TRBD2 (5 bases). The CDR3 extends over 13 amino acids. Germline CDR1 and CDR2: MDHEN and SYDVKM. The V end lost 3 bases, the J end lost 2 bases, and 8 bases lay between the germline ends. The CDR3 bases are TGTGCCAGCAGTTTCGGGATGGCCTACGAGCAGTACTTC. Its translation: CASSFGMAYEQYF.

For this clone: This sample also contains other DNA sequences that code for the same CDR3. V and J are TRBV6-6 and TRBJ2-7; possibly TRBD1 for D (5 bases). The V end was cut by 2 bases, the J end by 3 bases, with 8 bases between. The CDR3 consists of 13 residues. Germline lookup yields CDR1 MNHNY and CDR2 SVGAGI (reference sequence). The CDR3 nucleotides read TGTGCCAGCAGTTACGACAGCGACTACGAGCAGTACTTC. As protein: CASSYDSDYEQYF.

The chain combines TRBV4-3 with TRBJ1-1; D is undetermined. Trimming took 1 base from V and 3 from J, leaving 15 bases between them. This CDR3 has 16 residues. Germline CDR1 and CDR2: LGHNA and YSLEER. The CDR3 region is CASSQGGALEHTEAFF. CDR3 coding DNA: TGCGCCAGCAGCCAAGGAGGAGCATTGGAGCACACTGAAGCTTTCTTT.

J is TRBJ1-1 and V is TRBV6-6; the D is unclear. Germline CDR1 and CDR2: MNHNY and SVGAGI (reference sequence). The CDR3 length is 13 residues. The V and J ends lost 2 bases and 0 bases respectively, with 4 bases between them. CDR3 sequence: CASSYGMNTEAFF. DNA of the CDR3: TGTGCCAGCAGTTACGGGATGAACACTGAAGCTTTCTTT.

The chain uses TRBV6-6 and TRBJ2-2, with unresolved D. This CDR3 has 14 residues. The germline CDR1 and CDR2 sequences are MNHNY and SVGAGI (reference sequence). V lost 7 bases and J lost 0, with 9 bases in between. As DNA, the CDR3 is TGTGCCAGCACCGCGACTCCGAACACCGGGGAGCTGTTTTTT. Encoded protein: CASTATPNTGELFF.

The CDR3 sequence is CASSPGLAGVDEQYF. The DNA for the CDR3 is TGTGCCAGCAGCCCGGGACTAGCGGGAGTGGACGAGCAGTACTTC. This chain links TRBV6-5 with TRBJ2-7; TRBD2 agrees at 14 bases. The trim removed 6 bases at V and 5 bases at J, leaving 6 bases unmatched. The CDR3 extends over 15 amino acids. CDR1 and CDR2 from the germline V gene are MNHEY and SVGAGI.

The gene calls are TRBV7-2 and TRBJ2-7; D uncertain. Trimming left V 5 bases short and J 3 bases short, with 17 bases between. Germline assignment: CDR1 SGHTA and CDR2 FQGNSA. The length of the CDR3 is 15 residues. Here the CDR3 reads CASSPGPPGDYEQYF. CDR3 DNA sequence: TGTGCCAGCAGCCCCGGACCGCCGGGCGACTACGAGCAGTACTTC.